This T cell receptor beta chain was obtained from a study of T cells in Graves' hyperthyroidism and ophthalmopathy (dated by TCRdb to between 2018 and 2021). General notes on the study: Peripheral blood samples were taken at the time of initial diagnosis, prior to any treatment. TCR V-J signatures able to tell the groups apart were searched for in a discovery cohort of 100 patients, of whom 43 had Graves' ophthalmopathy and 55 to 60 had stable Graves' hyperthyroidism. An independent validation cohort of fewer than 20 hyperthyroidism patients and some 15 patients who later progressed to ophthalmopathy tested prospective prediction of ophthalmopathy. For training and testing, the 100 patients in the discovery cohort were randomly divided in a 7:3 ratio. In addition, the study compared T-cell repertoires in thyroid tissue and in blood from 6 or 7 Graves' hyperthyroidism patients. After blood sampling, hyperthyroidism patients were treated with methimazole at a starting dose of 30 mg daily, and ophthalmopathy patients were treated with high-dose intravenous methylprednisolone. According to the paper, TCR Vbeta CDR3 sequencing was carried out on over 130 peripheral blood samples, which came from approximately 41 ophthalmopathy, roughly 75 hyperthyroidism and some 17 progressor patients.

The TCR beta CDR3 regions were amplified from the RNA transcripts. The first round of RT-PCR for the TCR CDR3 was performed with the HTBI primer set and the Qiagen OneStep RT-PCR kit. Libraries were constructed in a second round of multiplex PCR, after which size selection and purification were carried out. Sequencing of the libraries was done on an Illumina HiSeq2000 using paired-end 100 bp reads. Concerning the study's data processing: SOAPnuke was used to process the raw data, throwing out any read that contained adapters or uncalled bases, had a mean Phred below 15, or lacked an exact constant-primer or identifier match. High-quality paired reads were merged with COPE v1.2.5, and unique nucleotide sequences were defined as clonotypes. MiTCR v1.1 was used to align clonotypes to the IMGT TRBV, TRBD and TRBJ reference segments. Only V-J combinations with frequency above 0.0001, covering about 99% of repertoires, were analysed. A TCS score was defined as the ratio of F50 (clonal expansion) to E x V (chaos), with BLOSUM62-based TCRdist applied between CDR3 peptides within each V-J. Welch's t-statistics and random forest reduced 450 to 600 V-J features to 10 to 15, which were used in a naive Bayes classifier (R e1071). The similarity between thyroid and blood repertoires was quantified using the Morisita-Horn index. The raw public reads went through TCRdb reprocessing: fastp at Q25, MiXCR clone calling, in-frame beta chains kept. Rows matching on CDR3 protein sequence are summarized as one entry with the most common DNA and genes. The V and J calls come from TCRdb's annotation, not from the publication. The sample includes hundreds of thousands of distinct CDR3 sequences, with about 38% observed a single time. The ten top clones hold approximately 8.7% of the sample.

This clonotype has a count of ten or more. Its target antigen remains unknown. Base-call qualities are not available, and no considerably larger clone is one nucleotide away. What the authors observed across the whole study: A 13 V-J signature model separated ophthalmopathy from stable hyperthyroidism, with roughly 88% sensitivity and just under 84% specificity in cross-validation and 80%/75% in testing. Sample size was not statistically predetermined, and blinding of investigators to group allocation was not performed. Most expanded thyroid clonotypes (frequency above 0.001) were also detected in blood, suggesting blood repertoires may reflect thyroid immune responses. In validation, progression to ophthalmopathy was predicted by the model with 70.59% sensitivity and nearly 75% specificity, a median of approximately 6.5 months before onset.

A patient counted as having stable Graves' hyperthyroidism if no progression to ophthalmopathy occurred over 18 months of follow-up. Hyperthyroidism patients were newly diagnosed, had a disease duration of under 2 months, and were aged 18 to 65 years. The study excluded patients with uncontrolled infections, other autoimmune diseases, pregnancy or lactation. Diagnoses relied on clinical symptoms, serum thyroxine and TRAb, thyroid ultrasound and orbital computed tomography. Ficoll-Paque density gradient centrifugation was used to isolate PBMCs from about 10 ml of fresh peripheral blood. Total RNA was extracted with Trizol reagent, and quality was checked on an Agilent 2100 Bioanalyzer. The clonotype originates from a man between 18 and 29 years old with Graves' hyperthyroidism. The sequenced material came from blood.

The nucleotide sequence reads TGTGCCATCAGTGAGGGCGTAAGGGATGAAAAACTGTTTTTT. The resulting protein is CAISEGVRDEKLFF. Recombination joined TRBV10-3 with TRBJ1-4; no D gene can be assigned with confidence. From cysteine to phenylalanine, the CDR3 is 14 amino acids long. Kept here is only the CDR3 DNA, which spans 42 bases and is read in frame from base 1. The V and J ends are trimmed by 2 bases and 6 bases, leaving 10 bases between them. CDR1 and CDR2 are drawn from the germline V gene: ENHRY, SYGVKD.